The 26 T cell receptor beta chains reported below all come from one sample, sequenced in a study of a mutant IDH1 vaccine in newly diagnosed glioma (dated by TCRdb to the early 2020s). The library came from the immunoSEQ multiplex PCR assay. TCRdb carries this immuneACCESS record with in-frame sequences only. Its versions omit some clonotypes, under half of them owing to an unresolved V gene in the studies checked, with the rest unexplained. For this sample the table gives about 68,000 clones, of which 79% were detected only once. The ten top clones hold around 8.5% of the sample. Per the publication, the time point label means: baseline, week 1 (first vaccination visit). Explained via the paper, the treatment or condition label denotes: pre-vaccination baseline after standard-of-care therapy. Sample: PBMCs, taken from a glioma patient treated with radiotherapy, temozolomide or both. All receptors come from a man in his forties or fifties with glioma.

The CDR3 nucleotides are TGTGCCAGCAGTTCCCGTCGGCCGACAGATACGCAGTATTTT. The encoded protein is CASSSRRPTDTQYF. This chain joins TRBV6-5 and TRBJ2-3, with D unclear. The CDR3 covers 14 residues. V was shortened by 4 bases and J by 3 bases, with 11 bases between the two germline ends. CDR1 and CDR2 (germline): MNHEY, SVGAGI.

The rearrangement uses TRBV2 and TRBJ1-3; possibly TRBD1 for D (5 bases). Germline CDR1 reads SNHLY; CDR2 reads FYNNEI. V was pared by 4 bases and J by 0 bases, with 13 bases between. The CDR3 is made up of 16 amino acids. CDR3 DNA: TGTGCCAGCAGTGTAGGGCCGACAGCCTCTGGAAACACCATATATTTT. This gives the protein CASSVGPTASGNTIYF.

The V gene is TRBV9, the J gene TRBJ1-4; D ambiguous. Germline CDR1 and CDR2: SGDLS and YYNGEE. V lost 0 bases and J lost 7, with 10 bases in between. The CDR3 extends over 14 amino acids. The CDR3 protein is CASSVGKGGEKLFF. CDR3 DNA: TGTGCCAGCAGCGTAGGAAAGGGTGGTGAAAAACTGTTTTTT.

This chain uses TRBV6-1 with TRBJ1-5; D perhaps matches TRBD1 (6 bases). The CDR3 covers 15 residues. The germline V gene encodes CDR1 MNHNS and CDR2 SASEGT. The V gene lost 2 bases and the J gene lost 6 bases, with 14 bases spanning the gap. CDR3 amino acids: CASSELVQGGQPQHF. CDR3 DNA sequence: TGTGCCAGCAGTGAATTAGTACAGGGAGGTCAGCCCCAGCATTTT.

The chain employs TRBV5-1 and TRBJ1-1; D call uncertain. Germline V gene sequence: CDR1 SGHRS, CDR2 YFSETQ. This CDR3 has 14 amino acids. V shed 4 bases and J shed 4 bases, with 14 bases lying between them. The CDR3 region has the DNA TGCGCCAGCAGCCCGGCCCGACGGGGCACTGAAGCTTTCTTT. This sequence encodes CASSPARRGTEAFF.

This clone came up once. In DNA form, the CDR3 reads TGCGCCAGCAGCCAAGATAGGGGGGGGCAGGGGGCGAATGAGCAGTTCTTC. Protein sequence: CASSQDRGGQGANEQFF. The chain carries TRBV4-1 and TRBJ2-1, with a possible D match to TRBD1 (8 bases). This CDR3 is 17 amino acids long. Trimming took off 0 bases at V and 7 bases at J, with 19 bases between the two ends. Per the germline V gene, CDR1 is MGHRA and CDR2 is YSYEKL.

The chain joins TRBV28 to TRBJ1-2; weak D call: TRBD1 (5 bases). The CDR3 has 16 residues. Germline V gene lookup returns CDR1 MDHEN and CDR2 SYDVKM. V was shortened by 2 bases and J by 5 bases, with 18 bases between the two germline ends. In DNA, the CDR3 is TGTGCCAGCAGTTTACGGACGGCCTCGGGGGGATATGGCTACACCTTC. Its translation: CASSLRTASGGYGYTF.

The CDR3 nucleotides read TGTGCCAGCAGCTTGGGCCAGTACACTGAAGCTTTCTTT. This codes for CASSLGQYTEAFF. The J gene is TRBJ1-1, the V gene TRBV5-6; D is unclear. V was pared by 0 bases and J by 3 bases, with 6 bases between. Germline V gene data show CDR1 as SGHDT and CDR2 as YYEEEE. This CDR3 comprises 13 residues.

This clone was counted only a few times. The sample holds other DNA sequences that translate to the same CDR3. This CDR3 reads CSVAGEGEKLFF. CDR3 nucleotide sequence: TGCAGCGTTGCAGGGGAAGGTGAAAAACTGTTTTTT. This sequence joins TRBV29-1 and TRBJ1-4; TRBD1 might be the D (6 bases). Looked up from germline, CDR1 is SQVTM and CDR2 is ANQGSEA. Trimming took off 4 bases at V and 7 bases at J, with 10 bases between the two ends. The CDR3 spans 12 residues.

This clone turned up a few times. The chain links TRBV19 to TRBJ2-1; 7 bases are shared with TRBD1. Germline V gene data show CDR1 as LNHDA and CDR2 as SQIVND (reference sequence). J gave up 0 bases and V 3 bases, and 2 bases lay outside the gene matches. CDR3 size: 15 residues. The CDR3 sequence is CASSIGDSSYNEQFF. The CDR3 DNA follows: TGTGCCAGTAGTATTGGGGACAGCTCCTACAATGAGCAGTTCTTC.

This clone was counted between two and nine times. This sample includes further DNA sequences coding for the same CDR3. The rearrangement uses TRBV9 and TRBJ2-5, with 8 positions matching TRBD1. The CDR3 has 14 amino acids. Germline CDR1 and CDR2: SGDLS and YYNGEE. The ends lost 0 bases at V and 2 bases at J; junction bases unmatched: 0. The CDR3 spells CASSVGTGQETQYF. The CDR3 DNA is TGTGCCAGCAGCGTAGGGACAGGGCAAGAGACCCAGTACTTC.

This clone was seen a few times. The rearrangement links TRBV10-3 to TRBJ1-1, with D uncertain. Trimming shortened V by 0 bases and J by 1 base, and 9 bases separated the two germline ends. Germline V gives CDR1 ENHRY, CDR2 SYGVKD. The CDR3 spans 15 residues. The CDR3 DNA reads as TGTGCCATCAGTGAGTCCCGGAACGGGAACACTGAAGCTTTCTTT. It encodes CAISESRNGNTEAFF.

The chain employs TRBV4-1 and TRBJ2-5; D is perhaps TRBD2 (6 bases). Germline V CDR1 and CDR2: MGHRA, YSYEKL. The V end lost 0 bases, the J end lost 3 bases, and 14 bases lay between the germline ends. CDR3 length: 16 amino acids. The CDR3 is CASSQDRGGTKETQYF. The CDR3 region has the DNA TGCGCCAGCAGCCAAGATCGGGGAGGAACCAAAGAGACCCAGTACTTC.

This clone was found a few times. CDR3 loop: CASSPGRLLSPLHF. CDR3 sequence (DNA): TGTGCCAGCAGCCCGGGACGGCTTCTCTCACCCCTCCACTTT. The chain carries TRBV7-9 and TRBJ1-6, with D maybe TRBD1 (5 bases). V was clipped by 5 bases and J by 10 bases, with 15 bases between them. CDR1 and CDR2 from the germline V gene are SEHNR and FQNEAQ (reference sequence). There are 14 residues in the CDR3.

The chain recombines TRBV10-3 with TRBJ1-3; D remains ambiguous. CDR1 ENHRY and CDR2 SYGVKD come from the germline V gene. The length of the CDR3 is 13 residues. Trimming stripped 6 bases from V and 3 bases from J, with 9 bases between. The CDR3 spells CAIRRESGNTIYF. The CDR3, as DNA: TGTGCCATCAGGAGGGAGAGTGGAAACACCATATATTTT.

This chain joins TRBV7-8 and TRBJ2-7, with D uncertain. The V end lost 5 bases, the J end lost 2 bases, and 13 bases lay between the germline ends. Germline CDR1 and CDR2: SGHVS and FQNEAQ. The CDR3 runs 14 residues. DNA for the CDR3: TGTGCCAGCAGCCCCCCCGGCAGCCCCTACGAGCAGTACTTC. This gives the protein CASSPPGSPYEQYF. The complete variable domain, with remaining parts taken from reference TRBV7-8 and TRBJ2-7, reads GAGVSQSPRYKVAKRGQDVALRCDPISGHVSLFWYQQALGQGPEFLTYFQNEAQLDKSGLPSDRFFAERPEGSVSTLKIQRTQQEDSAVYLCASSPPGSPYEQYFGPGTRLTVT.

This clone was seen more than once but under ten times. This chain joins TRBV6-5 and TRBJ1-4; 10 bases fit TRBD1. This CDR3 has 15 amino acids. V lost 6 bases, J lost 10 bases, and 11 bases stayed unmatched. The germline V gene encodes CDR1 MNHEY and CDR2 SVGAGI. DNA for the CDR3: TGTGCCAGCAGACTATCCGGGACAGGGGACGGAAAACTGTTTTTT. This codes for CASRLSGTGDGKLFF.

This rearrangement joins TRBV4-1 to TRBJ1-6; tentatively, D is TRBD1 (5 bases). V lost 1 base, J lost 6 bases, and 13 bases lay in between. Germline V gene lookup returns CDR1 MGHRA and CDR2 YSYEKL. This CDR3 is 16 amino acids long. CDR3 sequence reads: CASSQVQGRGNSPLHF. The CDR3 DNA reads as TGCGCCAGCAGCCAAGTGCAGGGAAGGGGTAATTCACCCCTCCACTTT.

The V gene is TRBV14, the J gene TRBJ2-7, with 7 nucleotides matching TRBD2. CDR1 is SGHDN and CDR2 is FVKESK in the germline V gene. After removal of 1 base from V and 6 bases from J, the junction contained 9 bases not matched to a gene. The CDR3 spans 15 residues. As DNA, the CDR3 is TGTGCCAGCAGCCAAGTGTGGGGAGGGGTGTCCGAGCAGTACTTC. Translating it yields CASSQVWGGVSEQYF.

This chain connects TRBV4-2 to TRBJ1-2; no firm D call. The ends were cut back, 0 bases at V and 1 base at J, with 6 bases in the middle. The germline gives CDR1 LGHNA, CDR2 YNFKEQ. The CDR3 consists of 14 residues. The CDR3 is CASSQEVVNYGYTF. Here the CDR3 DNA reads TGTGCCAGCAGCCAAGAAGTGGTTAACTATGGCTACACCTTC.

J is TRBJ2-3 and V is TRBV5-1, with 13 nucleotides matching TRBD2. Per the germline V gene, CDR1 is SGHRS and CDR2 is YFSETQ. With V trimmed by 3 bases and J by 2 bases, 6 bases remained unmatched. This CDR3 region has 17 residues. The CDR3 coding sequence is TGCGCCAGCAGCTCGGAACTAGCGGGGGGGCCCACAGATACGCAGTATTTT. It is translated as CASSSELAGGPTDTQYF. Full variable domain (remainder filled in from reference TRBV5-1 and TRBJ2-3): KAGVTQTPRYLIKTRGQQVTLSCSPISGHRSVSWYQQTPGQGLQFLFEYFSETQRNKGNFPGRFSGRQFSNSRSEMNVSTLELGDSALYLCASSSELAGGPTDTQYFGPGTRLTVL.

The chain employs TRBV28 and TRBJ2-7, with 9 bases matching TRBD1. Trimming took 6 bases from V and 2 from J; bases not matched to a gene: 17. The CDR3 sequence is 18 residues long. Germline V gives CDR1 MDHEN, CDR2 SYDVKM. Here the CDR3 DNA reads TGTGCCAGCAGCCTCCATGGACAGGGGAAAAGTGGGGCCTACGAGCAGTACTTC. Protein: CASSLHGQGKSGAYEQYF.

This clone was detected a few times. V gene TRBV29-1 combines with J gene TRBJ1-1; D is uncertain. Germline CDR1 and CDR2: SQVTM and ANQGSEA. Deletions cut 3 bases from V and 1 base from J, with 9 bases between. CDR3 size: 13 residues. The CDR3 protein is CSVDPTGNTEAFF. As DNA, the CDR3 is TGCAGCGTTGATCCGACTGGGAACACTGAAGCTTTCTTT. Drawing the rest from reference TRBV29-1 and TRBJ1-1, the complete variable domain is SAVISQKPSRDICQRGTSLTIQCQVDSQVTMMFWYRQQPGQSLTLIATANQGSEATYESGFVIDKFPISRPNLTFSTLTVSNMSPEDSSIYLCSVDPTGNTEAFFGQGTRLTVV.

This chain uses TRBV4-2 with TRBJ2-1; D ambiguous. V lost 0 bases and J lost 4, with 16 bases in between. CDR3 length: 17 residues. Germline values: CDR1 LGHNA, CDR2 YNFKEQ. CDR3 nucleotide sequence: TGTGCCAGCAGCCAAGACCCCGGACGGGCTCCATACAATGAGCAGTTCTTC. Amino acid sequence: CASSQDPGRAPYNEQFF.

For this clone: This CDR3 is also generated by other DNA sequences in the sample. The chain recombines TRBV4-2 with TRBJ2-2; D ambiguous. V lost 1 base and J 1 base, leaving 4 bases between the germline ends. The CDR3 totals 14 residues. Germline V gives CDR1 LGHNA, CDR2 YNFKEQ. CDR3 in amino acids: CASSQAGNTGELFF. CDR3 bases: TGTGCCAGCAGCCAAGCCGGGAACACCGGGGAGCTGTTTTTT.

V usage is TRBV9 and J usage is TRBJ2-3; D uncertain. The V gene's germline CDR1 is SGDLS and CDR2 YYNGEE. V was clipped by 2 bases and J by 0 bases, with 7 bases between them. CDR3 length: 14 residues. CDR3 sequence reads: CASSVTPSTDTQYF. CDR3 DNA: TGTGCCAGCAGCGTGACGCCTAGCACAGATACGCAGTATTTT.